This T cell receptor (beta chain) was captured by sequencing in a study of blood T cell repertoires in COVID-19. Study overall: Acute and convalescent COVID-19 samples came from the United States, Italy and Spain. Sources were T cells, B-cell-depleted T cells, or PBMCs; the material itself was cDNA or gDNA.

In terms of age and location, participants ranged from about 18 to 95 years and lived in 24 US areas. In germline, CDR1 is LNHDA, CDR2 SQIVND (reference sequence). V shed 6 bases, J shed 5 bases, and the junction held 3 bases outside the gene matches. The CDR3 runs to 13 residues. Original handling: The assay estimated nucleated cells by amplifying reference gene primers. Assay used: immunoSEQ multiplex PCR; TCRdb lists only in-frame clones, some missing. That table supplies the V and J calls and clone size; D and trimming were determined from the DNA. The table lists almost 200,000 clones, 89% of them singletons.

The V gene is TRBV19, the J gene TRBJ1-2; 10 bases are shared with TRBD1. The clonotype originates from a woman aged 18-29 years who had recovered from COVID-19. The sequenced sample was PBMCs or T cells enriched from blood (not recorded which). Here the CDR3 reads CASSQGQGYGYTF. CDR3 bases: TGTGCCAGTAGCCAGGGACAGGGGTATGGCTACACCTTC.